Sequencing of this TCR beta chain was carried out in a study of identical twins. This clonotype appeared many times. CDR1 SQVTM and CDR2 ANQGSEA come from the germline V gene. Trimming cost V 1 base and J 8 bases, with 18 bases left between them. The CDR3 covers 15 residues. MiXCR was run by TCRdb on the 5' RACE reads, yielding one entry per CDR3 protein. The sample holds 200,000 or so distinct CDR3 sequences, 15% to 20% seen once. These data were also filed under a second study, of T cells expressing NK-cell markers.

The chain links TRBV29-1 to TRBJ2-1, with a weak D call TRBD2 (5 bases). The clonotype comes from a woman aged 18-30 years in good health. Material: CD8+ T cells sorted from blood. CDR3 amino acids: CSVEGGGSLVDEQFF. DNA for the CDR3: TGCAGCGTTGAAGGCGGAGGCTCGTTGGTCGATGAGCAGTTCTTC.